This TCR beta chain came from a study of blood T cell repertoires in COVID-19. This CDR3 spans 15 amino acids. Trimming removed 1 base from V and 6 bases from J; junction bases left unmatched: 8. Germline CDR1 reads SGHRS; CDR2 reads YFSETQ. Under the authors' procedure: Reference gene primer amplification gave estimated nucleated cell counts. Clones were read by immunoSEQ multiplex PCR, and TCRdb kept only the in-frame ones, dropping some. V, J and clone size are those of that table, while D and trimming were read from the DNA. The data contain about 74,000 clones, 90% of them singletons. The chain combines TRBV5-1 with TRBJ2-3; TRBD2 agrees at 7 bases. The sample was peripheral blood. The sequence was collected from a woman aged 45 to 65 in a cohort sampled during active COVID-19. The CDR3 nucleotides read TGCGCCAGCAGCTTGAGTCCGGGAGGTGGGGATACGCAGTATTTT. It is translated as CASSLSPGGGDTQYF. The full variable domain, with the rest looked up from reference TRBV5-1 and TRBJ2-3, is KAGVTQTPRYLIKTRGQQVTLSCSPISGHRSVSWYQQTPGQGLQFLFEYFSETQRNKGNFPGRFSGRQFSNSRSEMNVSTLELGDSALYLCASSLSPGGGDTQYFGPGTRLTVL.